One sample yielded the 14 T cell receptor beta chains listed below, sequenced in a study of shared clonotypes between healthy human individuals. Using immunoSEQ multiplex PCR, the repertoire was profiled, and TCRdb retains in-frame clones only, with some absent. The sample consists of about 2,200,000 clones, around 93% of them appearing once. The naive CD8 subset, CD45RO-negative cells positively selected for CCR7, excluded terminally differentiated effector memory CD45RA+ cells. Sequencing used naive CD8+ T cells from PBMCs. The receptors shown here come from a young man in good health. Some clones in this sample may be carry-over from other donors' samples.

Comment on this clone: Other DNA sequences in this sample translate to the same CDR3. The rearrangement joins TRBV6-5 to TRBJ2-7, with D possibly TRBD2 on 5 matching bases. Trimming stripped 2 bases from V and 4 bases from J, with 6 bases between. Germline lookup yields CDR1 MNHEY and CDR2 SVGAGI. This CDR3 spans 12 amino acids. CDR3 nucleotide sequence: TGTGCCAGCAGTTACCGGGGTTACGAGCAGTACTTC. Protein product: CASSYRGYEQYF.

The V and J genes are TRBV7-2 and TRBJ2-7; 9 positions agree with TRBD1. Losses at the gene ends were 5 bases for V and 3 bases for J; bases not matched to a gene: 11. The CDR3 is 16 amino acids. CDR1 and CDR2 from the germline V gene are SGHTA and FQGNSA. The CDR3 is CASSPIVTGGNYEQYF. The CDR3 DNA follows: TGTGCCAGCAGCCCCATCGTGACAGGGGGGAACTACGAGCAGTACTTC.

The chain recombines TRBV19 with TRBJ1-5; D is undetermined. This CDR3 is built from 17 residues. V was clipped by 2 bases and J by 3 bases, with 17 bases between them. CDR1 and CDR2 (germline): LNHDA, SQIVND (reference sequence). In DNA form, the CDR3 reads TGTGCCAGTAGTATATACTTGGTGTCGAGAGTCAATCAGCCCCAGCATTTT. Translation: CASSIYLVSRVNQPQHF.

The genes are TRBV7-9 and TRBJ2-1; 9 bases align to TRBD1. Germline V gene sequence: CDR1 SEHNR, CDR2 FQNEAQ (reference sequence). The J segment lost 4 bases and the V segment lost 5 bases, leaving 9 bases of the junction unmatched. The CDR3 runs 16 residues. The CDR3 sequence is CASSLGTGFAYNEQFF. Written as DNA, the CDR3 is TGTGCCAGCAGCCTAGGGACAGGGTTTGCGTACAATGAGCAGTTCTTC. Full variable domain (remainder filled in from reference TRBV7-9 and TRBJ2-1): DTGVSQNPRHKITKRGQNVTFRCDPISEHNRLYWYRQTLGQGPEFLTYFQNEAQLEKSRLLSDRFSAERPKGSFSTLEIQRTEQGDSAMYLCASSLGTGFAYNEQFFGPGTRLTVL.

This sequence joins TRBV4-2 and TRBJ2-2; D not certain. The CDR3 has 17 residues. Trimming shortened V by 3 bases and J by 3 bases, and 17 bases separated the two germline ends. Germline V gives CDR1 LGHNA, CDR2 YNFKEQ. CDR3 DNA: TGTGCCAGCAGCCAGAAGCCGGGCCAGTGGGACACCGGGGAGCTGTTTTTT. It specifies CASSQKPGQWDTGELFF.

The rearrangement uses TRBV4-3 and TRBJ2-7; 9 bases align to TRBD1. Germline-derived CDR1 and CDR2 are LGHNA and YSLEER. The CDR3 sequence is 15 residues long. V was pared by 4 bases and J by 5 bases, with 9 bases of the junction left unmatched. The CDR3, as DNA: TGCGCCAGCAGCCCGGGGACAGGGCCTGGGAACGAGCAGTACTTC. Its translation is CASSPGTGPGNEQYF.

About this clone itself: Distinct nucleotide sequences in the sample also encode this CDR3. The V and J genes are TRBV9 and TRBJ2-7; D unclear. CDR3 size: 14 residues. Germline V CDR1 and CDR2: SGDLS, YYNGEE. V gave up 0 bases and J gave up 2 bases, with 9 bases separating them. The CDR3 protein is CASSVAPGAYEQYF. CDR3 bases: TGTGCCAGCAGCGTAGCCCCCGGAGCCTACGAGCAGTACTTC.

The rearrangement joins TRBV15 to TRBJ2-7; no reliable D call. The germline V gene has CDR1 LNHNV and CDR2 YYDKDF (reference sequence). Trimming pared 0 bases from V and 0 bases from J, leaving 12 bases between. The CDR3 has 16 amino acids. CDR3 region: CATSRDHLTRSYEQYF. Here the CDR3 DNA reads TGTGCCACCAGCAGAGATCACCTAACCCGCTCCTACGAGCAGTACTTC.

The rearrangement uses TRBV5-8 and TRBJ1-1; D unresolved. CDR3 length: 13 amino acids. V gave up 2 bases and J gave up 11 bases, with 16 bases separating them. The V gene's germline CDR1 is SGHTS and CDR2 YDEGEE. CDR3 sequence reads: CASSFSGRFGAFF. The CDR3 coding sequence is TGTGCCAGCAGCTTCTCGGGGAGATTTGGGGCTTTCTTT.

In its sample, this clone was seen a few times. Other DNA sequences in this specimen translate into the identical CDR3. This sequence joins TRBV11-2 and TRBJ2-7; D is undetermined. The germline V gene encodes CDR1 SGHAT and CDR2 FQNNGV. The germline V and J ends were trimmed by 5 bases and 4 bases, with 6 bases remaining between them. The CDR3 length is 11 residues. CDR3 in amino acids: CASSPRYEQYF. In DNA form, the CDR3 reads TGTGCCAGCAGCCCTAGGTACGAGCAGTACTTC.

The rearrangement joins TRBV4-3 to TRBJ1-2; TRBD1 is a possible D gene (5 bases). Germline CDR1 and CDR2: LGHNA and YSLEER. The CDR3 runs to 17 residues. V lost 0 bases to trimming and J lost 7 bases, with 21 bases between them. CDR3 DNA sequence: TGCGCCAGCAGCCAAGAAACTCTATCAGGGATCCGCCCTGGCTACACCTTC. Translating gives CASSQETLSGIRPGYTF.

Comment on this clone: This sample includes further DNA sequences coding for the same CDR3. The rearrangement links TRBV19 to TRBJ2-7, with 10 nucleotides matching TRBD2. V lost 1 base to trimming and J lost 4 bases; unmatched junction nucleotides: 1. This CDR3 is 14 amino acids long. In germline, CDR1 is LNHDA, CDR2 SQIVND (reference sequence). In nucleotides, the CDR3 is TGTGCCAGTAGTATAGTAGCGGGAGGTTACGAGCAGTACTTC. Encoded protein: CASSIVAGGYEQYF.

The CDR3 nucleotides are TGTGCCAGTGGCCCTAGAGTTCAAGAGACCCAGTACTTC. It is translated as CASGPRVQETQYF. The chain couples TRBV28 to TRBJ2-5, with D hard to call. This CDR3 contains 13 residues. Germline V gives CDR1 MDHEN, CDR2 SYDVKM. Trimming left V 9 bases short and J 2 bases short, with 13 bases between.

The chain links TRBV5-5 to TRBJ2-3, with D possibly TRBD2 on 7 matching bases. From germline, CDR1 is SGHKS and CDR2 YYEKEE (reference sequence). V was cut by 5 bases and J by 4 bases, with 17 bases left in between. This CDR3 has 15 residues. The CDR3 loop reads CASRAAGAPPDTQYF. The CDR3 DNA sequence: TGTGCCAGCAGAGCGGCGGGGGCACCCCCAGATACGCAGTATTTT.